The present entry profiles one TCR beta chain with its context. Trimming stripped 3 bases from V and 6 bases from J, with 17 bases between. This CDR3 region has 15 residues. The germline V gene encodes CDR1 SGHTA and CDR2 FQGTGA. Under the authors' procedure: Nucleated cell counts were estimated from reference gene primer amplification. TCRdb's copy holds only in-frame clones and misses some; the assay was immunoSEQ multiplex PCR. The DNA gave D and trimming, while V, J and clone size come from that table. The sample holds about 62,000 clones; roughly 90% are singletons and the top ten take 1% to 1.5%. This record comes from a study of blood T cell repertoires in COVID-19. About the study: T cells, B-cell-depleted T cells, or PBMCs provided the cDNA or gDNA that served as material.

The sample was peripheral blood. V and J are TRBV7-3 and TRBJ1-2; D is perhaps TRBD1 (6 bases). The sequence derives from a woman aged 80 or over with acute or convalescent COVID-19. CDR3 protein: CASSLGPNRDDGYTF. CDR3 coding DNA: TGTGCCAGCAGCTTGGGCCCCAACAGGGACGATGGCTACACCTTC.